Listed below are T cell receptor beta chains from one sample, sequenced in a study of T cells in tuberculosis. Assay: immunoSEQ multiplex PCR; the TCRdb copy retains only in-frame clones and omits some. The table records about 58,000 clones, approximately 91% of them present only once. Source material: CD1b-GMM tetramer-negative cells sorted from PBMCs. All receptors derive from an adult woman with latent tuberculosis. The CDR3 runs from the conserved cysteine through the conserved F or W. D genes are given only for firm matches. Clone size is given for some rows only: seen once, a few or many times, or a class if the clone is expanded.

>TRBV5-1|TRBJ2-5|.|.
CASSEQKETQYF
TGCGCCAGCAGCGAACAGAAAGAGACCCAGTACTTC
>TRBV7-6|TRBJ2-2|.|.
CASSLDGRRESGELFF
TGTGCCAGCAGCTTAGACGGGCGGAGGGAGAGCGGGGAGCTGTTTTTT
>TRBV7-2|TRBJ2-5|.|.
CASSSEASTETQYF
TGTGCCAGCAGCTCCGAGGCTAGTACTGAGACCCAGTACTTC
>TRBV19|TRBJ1-2|.|.
CASSIDRAEEEGYTF
TGTGCCAGTAGTATAGACAGGGCTGAGGAAGAAGGCTACACCTTC
>TRBV9|TRBJ2-1|.|TRBD1
CASSGGQGVAYNEQFF
TGTGCCAGCAGCGGGGGACAGGGGGTCGCCTACAATGAGCAGTTCTTC
>TRBV11-3|TRBJ1-2|.|.
CASSLDQGNGGYTF
TGTGCCAGCAGCTTAGATCAGGGTAATGGTGGCTACACCTTC
>TRBV2|TRBJ1-3|.|TRBD1
CASESTGASGNTIYF
TGTGCCAGCGAGTCGACAGGGGCCTCTGGAAACACCATATATTTT
>TRBV7-9|TRBJ1-2|.|.
CASSPPRSGYTF
TGTGCCAGCAGCCCGCCAAGGAGCGGCTACACCTTC
>TRBV5-6|TRBJ1-4|.|.
CASSKRGSEKLFF
TGTGCCAGCAGTAAAAGAGGGAGCGAAAAACTGTTTTTT
>TRBV19|TRBJ1-1|.|.
CASSQGRNTEAFF
TGTGCCAGTAGTCAGGGTAGGAACACTGAAGCTTTCTTT
>TRBV7-2|TRBJ2-7|.|TRBD1
CASSFGSRQGYEQYF
TGTGCCAGCAGCTTTGGTTCCCGACAGGGCTACGAGCAGTACTTC
>TRBV19|TRBJ2-5|.|.
CASSLYLGVQETQYF
TGTGCCAGTAGTCTCTACTTGGGAGTCCAGGAGACCCAGTACTTC
>TRBV5-1|TRBJ2-2|.|TRBD2
CASSTQLAGGHTGELFF
TGCGCCAGCAGCACCCAGCTGGCGGGGGGGCACACCGGGGAGCTGTTTTTT
>TRBV5-1|TRBJ1-1|.|.
CASSFLTVSRGTEAFF
TGCGCCAGCAGCTTCCTTACTGTCTCGAGAGGCACTGAAGCTTTCTTT
>TRBV7-9|TRBJ1-2|.|.
CASSLALRTVGYTF
TGTGCCAGCAGCTTAGCCCTTCGGACAGTTGGCTACACCTTC
>TRBV2|TRBJ2-5|.|.
CAGGTEETQYF
TGTGCCGGGGGGACGGAAGAGACCCAGTACTTC
>TRBV19|TRBJ1-5|.|TRBD1
CATSDRGSRNQPQHF
TGTGCCACCTCGGACAGGGGGAGTCGAAATCAGCCCCAGCATTTT
>TRBV10-3|TRBJ2-2|.|TRBD2
CAISSTSRGTGELFF
TGTGCCATCAGTTCGACTAGCCGGGGAACCGGGGAGCTGTTTTTT
>TRBV30|TRBJ1-2|few|TRBD1
CAWSVRSRGNYGYTF
TGTGCCTGGAGTGTAAGGTCCAGGGGGAACTATGGCTACACCTTC
>TRBV10-1|TRBJ1-2|.|.
CASSESGPREASGDGYTF
TGCGCCAGCAGTGAGTCCGGCCCTAGAGAAGCTAGCGGGGATGGCTACACCTTC
>TRBV21-1|TRBJ2-4|.|.
CASSNLGQGAAKNIQYF
TGTGCCAGCAGCAACCTGGGACAGGGGGCTGCCAAAAACATTCAGTACTTC
>TRBV7-3|TRBJ2-6|.|.
CASSFNSGANVLTF
TGTGCCAGCAGCTTTAACTCTGGGGCCAACGTCCTGACTTTC
>TRBV5-8|TRBJ1-5|.|.
CASSLGGGQPQHF
TGTGCCAGCAGCCTGGGGGGAGGACAGCCCCAGCATTTT
>TRBV10-3|TRBJ1-1|.|.
CAIREGQKNTEAFF
TGTGCCATCAGAGAAGGACAGAAGAACACTGAAGCTTTCTTT
>TRBV7-9|TRBJ1-3|few|.
CASSRVPGAGDTIYF
TGTGCCAGCAGCCGGGTTCCGGGAGCTGGAGACACCATATATTTT
>TRBV4-1|TRBJ2-7|few|.
CASSQERGNYEQYF
TGCGCCAGCAGCCAAGAAAGGGGAAACTACGAGCAGTACTTC
>TRBV7-7|TRBJ1-4|.|.
CASSLQGFATNEKLFF
TGTGCTAGCAGCTTACAGGGCTTTGCAACTAATGAAAAACTGTTTTTT
>TRBV20-1|TRBJ1-1|.|.
CSARQYTEAFF
TGCAGTGCTAGACAATACACTGAAGCTTTCTTT